The 16 T cell receptor beta chains below all came from one sample that was sequenced in a study of stem cell transplantation in POMP-related autoinflammatory disease. Data came from immunoSEQ multiplex PCR; TCRdb stores just in-frame clones and leaves some out. Of some 30,000 clones detected, about 91% appear once; the ten largest clones hold more than 0.55%. This specimen was CD4+ T cells from PBMCs, taken before stem cell transplantation. These TCRs come from a human donor with POMP-related autoinflammation and immune dysregulation (PRAID).

The V call is TRBV29-1, the J call TRBJ2-3; 7 nucleotides align to TRBD2. J was trimmed by 6 bases and V by 0 bases; bases with no gene match: 3. The CDR3 consists of 13 residues. The germline V gene has CDR1 SQVTM and CDR2 ANQGSEA. CDR3 protein: CSVEDEGGDTQYF. CDR3 sequence (DNA): TGCAGCGTTGAAGATGAGGGAGGGGATACGCAGTATTTT.

J is TRBJ2-3 and V is TRBV4-2; D unclear. Deletions cut 0 bases from V and 4 bases from J, with 17 bases between. The CDR3 has 17 residues. Germline loops: CDR1 LGHNA, CDR2 YNFKEQ. The CDR3 region is CASSQDQTLAFADTQYF. In DNA, the CDR3 is TGTGCCAGCAGCCAAGATCAGACCCTGGCTTTCGCAGATACGCAGTATTTT.

This rearrangement joins TRBV7-2 to TRBJ2-1; the D gene is possibly TRBD1 (5 bases). The CDR3 totals 13 residues. With 3 bases removed from V and 7 bases from J, the gap between germline ends came to 10 bases. CDR1 is SGHTA, CDR2 FQGNSA, per germline. This chain's CDR3 is CASSFQGGNEQFF. CDR3 DNA sequence: TGTGCCAGCAGCTTTCAGGGTGGGAATGAGCAGTTCTTC.

The rearrangement uses TRBV9 and TRBJ1-1; TRBD1 matches 8 bases. The V and J ends lost 5 bases and 2 bases, in that order; junction bases with no gene match: 5. The germline V gene has CDR1 SGDLS and CDR2 YYNGEE. This CDR3 region has 14 residues. The CDR3 bases are TGTGCCAGCAGTCCCGGGACAGGCAACACTGAAGCTTTCTTT. It specifies CASSPGTGNTEAFF.

The chain combines TRBV6-1 with TRBJ1-4; 12 bases fit TRBD1. The CDR3 is made up of 14 amino acids. CDR1 MNHNS and CDR2 SASEGT come from the germline V gene. Germline trimming cut 6 bases from V and 11 bases from J; bases unmatched to any gene: 7. The CDR3, as DNA: TGTGCCAGCAGGACCGGGACAGGGGGCGTCAAACTGTTTTTT. This encodes CASRTGTGGVKLFF.

This clone was seen only once. The chain combines TRBV5-1 with TRBJ1-1, with a possible D match to TRBD1 (5 bases). V gave up 4 bases and J gave up 1 base, with 11 bases separating them. The CDR3 sequence is 14 residues long. The germline V gene has CDR1 SGHRS and CDR2 YFSETQ. CDR3 sequence: CASSRGTANTEAFF. The CDR3 region has the DNA TGCGCCAGCAGCAGAGGGACGGCGAACACTGAAGCTTTCTTT.

The V call is TRBV2, the J call TRBJ1-1, with 9 positions matching TRBD1. This CDR3 comprises 13 residues. The trim removed 7 bases at V and 5 bases at J, leaving 5 bases unmatched. Germline CDR1 SNHLY, CDR2 FYNNEI. CDR3 sequence reads: CASKRQGGTEAFF. The DNA of the CDR3 is TGTGCCAGCAAGAGACAGGGGGGAACTGAAGCTTTCTTT.

This clone appeared a few times. The gene calls are TRBV28 and TRBJ1-1; no definite D call. Trimming shortened V by 8 bases and J by 1 base, and 11 bases separated the two germline ends. CDR1 and CDR2 from the germline V gene are MDHEN and SYDVKM. The CDR3 is 13 residues long. CDR3: CASGTGENTEAFF. In DNA form, the CDR3 reads TGTGCCAGCGGAACCGGGGAGAACACTGAAGCTTTCTTT. The full variable domain, with the rest looked up from reference TRBV28 and TRBJ1-1, is DVKVTQSSRYLVKRTGEKVFLECVQDMDHENMFWYRQDPGLGLRLIYFSYDVKMKEKGDIPEGYSVSREKKERFSLILESASTNQTSMYLCASGTGENTEAFFGQGTRLTVV.

The table lists this clone with a few counts. This rearrangement joins TRBV7-3 to TRBJ1-2; 10 nucleotides match TRBD1. This CDR3 comprises 14 residues. From germline, CDR1 is SGHTA and CDR2 FQGTGA. V lost 5 bases, J lost 7 bases, and 7 bases stayed unmatched. The CDR3 sequence is CASSPGTGASGYTF. Here the CDR3 DNA reads TGTGCCAGCAGCCCAGGGACAGGGGCAAGTGGCTACACCTTC. The full variable domain, rest sourced from reference TRBV7-3 and TRBJ1-2, is GAGVSQTPSNKVTEKGKYVELRCDPISGHTALYWYRQSLGQGPEFLIYFQGTGAADDSGLPNDRFFAVRPEGSVSTLKIQRTERGDSAVYLCASSPGTGASGYTFGSGTRLTVV.

This rearrangement joins TRBV6-5 to TRBJ2-7, with unresolved D. Per germline, CDR1 MNHEY and CDR2 SVGAGI. V was cut by 3 bases and J by 1 base, with 7 bases left in between. The CDR3 loop spans 13 amino acids. CDR3 DNA: TGTGCCAGCAGTTATAGGGCGTCCTACGAGCAGTACTTC. Its translation: CASSYRASYEQYF.

This rearrangement joins TRBV6-1 to TRBJ1-2, with a possible D match to TRBD1 (5 bases). This CDR3 region has 14 residues. CDR1 MNHNS and CDR2 SASEGT come from the germline V gene. Trimming took 2 bases from V and 4 from J, leaving 11 bases between them. The CDR3 reads CASSEQGALYGYTF. The CDR3 nucleotides are TGTGCCAGCAGTGAACAGGGAGCCCTCTATGGCTACACCTTC.

The chain links TRBV6-5 to TRBJ2-1; D is unclear. Germline assignment: CDR1 MNHEY and CDR2 SVGAGI. This CDR3 comprises 12 residues. The V gene lost 4 bases and the J gene lost 7 bases, with 8 bases spanning the gap. In DNA, the CDR3 is TGTGCCAGCAGTTCCATACTTAATGAGCAGTTCTTC. Encoded protein: CASSSILNEQFF.

CDR3 sequence (DNA): TGTGCCAGCAGCTTACCAGTTCATAACACTGAAGCTTTCTTT. Translation: CASSLPVHNTEAFF. The rearrangement uses TRBV11-2 and TRBJ1-1; unclear D gene. With 2 bases removed from V and 2 bases from J, the gap between germline ends came to 9 bases. Germline V gene lookup returns CDR1 SGHAT and CDR2 FQNNGV. The CDR3 totals 14 residues.

The chain carries TRBV5-1 and TRBJ1-4; the D gene is possibly TRBD1 (5 bases). CDR1 and CDR2 from the germline V gene are SGHRS and YFSETQ. The CDR3 has 15 amino acids. V dropped 3 bases and J dropped 1 base, with 10 bases sitting between them. DNA for the CDR3: TGCGCCAGCAGCTCCCTGGGGGGAACTAATGAAAAACTGTTTTTT. Protein: CASSSLGGTNEKLFF.

V is TRBV5-5 and J is TRBJ1-1, with D possibly TRBD1 on 5 matching bases. CDR3 size: 18 residues. V shed 1 base and J shed 0 bases, with 19 bases lying between them. Germline values: CDR1 SGHKS, CDR2 YYEKEE (reference sequence). The CDR3 region is CASSLRPTGTLMNTEAFF. The CDR3 nucleotides read TGTGCCAGCAGCTTGCGCCCAACCGGGACCTTAATGAACACTGAAGCTTTCTTT.

The chain uses TRBV5-1 and TRBJ2-3, with 11 bases fitting TRBD2. CDR1 is SGHRS, CDR2 YFSETQ, per germline. This CDR3 region has 16 residues. Trimming took 3 bases from V and 7 from J; bases not matched to a gene: 10. The CDR3 bases are TGCGCCAGCAGCTACCTCGATAGCGGGAGGGCCAATACGCAGTATTTT. Encoded protein: CASSYLDSGRANTQYF.